These 21 T cell receptor beta chains were sequenced from one sample in a study of CD8+ T cells in alopecia areata. Investigators isolated RNA and reverse transcribed it into cDNA to act as the sequencing template. TCRdb's copy holds only in-frame clones and misses some; the assay was immunoSEQ multiplex PCR. Among about 130,000 clones listed, 45% to 50% were seen once. Here the sequenced sample was CD8+ T cells sorted from blood, taken at week 0. The source of these receptors is a human donor with alopecia areata.

The chain couples TRBV2 to TRBJ2-7, with TRBD2 matching over 11 bases. The CDR3 spans 15 residues. Germline V lookup: CDR1 SNHLY, CDR2 FYNNEI. With 2 bases clipped from V and 3 bases from J, the junction kept 3 bases outside the gene matches. The CDR3 loop is CASSEIAGGLYEQYF. CDR3 nucleotides: TGTGCCAGCAGTGAAATAGCGGGGGGGCTCTACGAGCAGTACTTC.

V and J are TRBV5-1 and TRBJ1-1; maybe TRBD1 (5 bases). Trimming cost V 5 bases and J 4 bases, with 15 bases left between them. This CDR3 comprises 14 residues. CDR1 and CDR2 (germline): SGHRS, YFSETQ. The CDR3 is CASSAHRGGTEAFF. CDR3 sequence (DNA): TGCGCCAGCAGTGCTCATCGCGGGGGCACTGAAGCTTTCTTT.

The gene calls are TRBV10-3 and TRBJ2-1; D gene unclear. Germline V gene lookup returns CDR1 ENHRY and CDR2 SYGVKD. Trimming took off 5 bases at V and 8 bases at J, with 13 bases between the two ends. The CDR3 is 13 residues long. CDR3 DNA: TGTGCCATCAGTCCCCTCCGGAGTGATGAGCAGTTCTTC. Translated, it gives CAISPLRSDEQFF.

The gene calls are TRBV30 and TRBJ2-1, with TRBD1 matching 8 bases. The V segment lost 5 bases and the J segment 8 bases; nucleotides outside the gene matches: 8. Germline V gene lookup returns CDR1 GTSNPN and CDR2 SVGIG (reference sequence). This CDR3 has 13 amino acids. Written as DNA, the CDR3 is TGTGCCTGGGAGACAGACAGGGGACATGAGCAGTTCTTC. Its translation: CAWETDRGHEQFF.

V gene TRBV29-1 combines with J gene TRBJ2-2; possibly TRBD1 for D (5 bases). The CDR3 consists of 13 residues. Between the trimmed V and J ends, which lost 3 bases and 3 bases, there was a span of 8 bases. Germline-derived CDR1 and CDR2 are SQVTM and ANQGSEA. The CDR3 DNA reads as TGCAGCGTTGAGACAGCCTACACCGGGGAGCTGTTTTTT. It specifies CSVETAYTGELFF.

The chain couples TRBV6-5 to TRBJ1-5; D remains unclear. Germline assignment: CDR1 MNHEY and CDR2 SVGAGI. Deletions cut 0 bases from V and 0 bases from J, with 9 bases between. The CDR3 is 16 residues long. CDR3 sequence reads: CASSYSADDSNQPQHF. Written as DNA, the CDR3 is TGTGCCAGCAGTTACTCGGCAGACGATAGCAATCAGCCCCAGCATTTT.

This clone was picked up a small number of times. The rearrangement joins TRBV5-1 to TRBJ1-1; tentatively, D is TRBD1 (6 bases). Germline V CDR1 and CDR2: SGHRS, YFSETQ. V was clipped by 4 bases and J by 7 bases, with 14 bases between them. CDR3 size: 13 residues. The CDR3 protein is CASSLGGSLEAFF. The CDR3, as DNA: TGCGCCAGCAGCCTGGGGGGCAGCCTTGAAGCTTTCTTT.

A few counts support this clone. For the CDR3, the DNA is TGTGCCAGCAGTGAAATTCCTTTAACAGGGATCGATGGCTACACCTTC. This codes for CASSEIPLTGIDGYTF. The chain joins TRBV6-1 to TRBJ1-2; D might be TRBD1 (6 bases). From germline, CDR1 is MNHNS and CDR2 SASEGT. Trimming left V 2 bases short and J 6 bases short, with 19 bases between. The CDR3 is 16 amino acids.

This clone occurred a few times. This chain uses TRBV15 with TRBJ2-7; 7 positions match TRBD2. This CDR3 has 14 residues. Germline assignment: CDR1 LNHNV and CDR2 YYDKDF (reference sequence). J was trimmed by 4 bases and V by 3 bases; bases with no gene match: 6. CDR3 in amino acids: CATSSLGGGYEQYF. The CDR3 DNA sequence: TGTGCCACCAGCAGCCTTGGGGGGGGATACGAGCAGTACTTC. Filled out from reference TRBV15 and TRBJ2-7, the complete variable domain reads DAMVIQNPRYQVTQFGKPVTLSCSQTLNHNVMYWYQQKSSQAPKLLFHYYDKDFNNEADTPDNFQSRRPNTSFCFLDIRSPGLGDTAMYLCATSSLGGGYEQYFGPGTRLTVT.

This clone was counted a single time. This chain uses TRBV30 with TRBJ1-1; D gene ambiguous. This CDR3 is built from 13 residues. The V end lost 0 bases, the J end lost 3 bases, and 8 bases lay between the germline ends. Germline CDR1 is GTSNPN and CDR2 is SVGIG (reference sequence). Here the CDR3 DNA reads TGTGCCTGGAGTGTATTGCAGGACACTGAAGCTTTCTTT. It yields the protein CAWSVLQDTEAFF.

The chain combines TRBV25-1 with TRBJ2-7; no reliable D call. V lost 7 bases and J lost 5, with 9 bases in between. Germline V gene lookup returns CDR1 MGHDK and CDR2 SYGVNS. This CDR3 contains 11 residues. The CDR3 nucleotides are TGTGCCAGCACCCAAGGTGACGAGCAGTACTTC. Translating gives CASTQGDEQYF.

The chain carries TRBV13 and TRBJ1-6; 10 bases are a match to TRBD1. Trimming removed 3 bases from V and 8 bases from J; junction bases left unmatched: 1. This CDR3 is 14 amino acids long. Germline values: CDR1 PRHDT, CDR2 FYEKMQ (reference sequence). CDR3 coding DNA: TGTGCCAGCAGCTTTGGGACAGGGGATTCACCCCTCCACTTT. As protein: CASSFGTGDSPLHF.

The gene calls are TRBV27 and TRBJ1-2; 7 nucleotides align to TRBD1. After removal of 5 bases from V and 5 bases from J, the junction contained 8 bases not matched to a gene. The CDR3 runs to 14 residues. CDR1 is MNHEY and CDR2 is SMNVEV in the germline V gene (reference sequence). CDR3 nucleotide sequence: TGTGCCAGCAGTAGCATCGACAGGGCGTATGGCTACACCTTC. It translates to CASSSIDRAYGYTF.

V and J are TRBV7-2 and TRBJ2-7; 10 nucleotides line up with TRBD1. CDR1 SGHTA and CDR2 FQGNSA come from the germline V gene. V shed 4 bases and J 5 bases; nucleotides not matched to a gene: 5. The CDR3 has 14 amino acids. The CDR3 loop is CASSSGQGVDEQYF. The CDR3 nucleotides are TGTGCCAGCAGCTCAGGACAGGGGGTCGACGAGCAGTACTTC.

CDR3 coding DNA: TGTGCCAGCAGCCACTTAGCGGGGGTGGATACGCAGTATTTT. It translates to CASSHLAGVDTQYF. The gene calls are TRBV13 and TRBJ2-3; 9 positions agree with TRBD2. Germline CDR1 PRHDT, CDR2 FYEKMQ (reference sequence). CDR3 size: 14 residues. V shed 5 bases and J 6 bases; nucleotides not matched to a gene: 6.

This clone was seen just once. The V gene is TRBV5-6, the J gene TRBJ2-2, with 8 positions matching TRBD1. V shed 2 bases, J shed 7 bases, and the junction held 4 bases outside the gene matches. The CDR3 is 14 residues long. The V gene's germline CDR1 is SGHDT and CDR2 YYEEEE. CDR3 sequence reads: CASSFGQGLGELFF. The CDR3, as DNA: TGTGCCAGCAGCTTTGGACAGGGCCTCGGGGAGCTGTTTTTT. Drawing the rest from reference TRBV5-6 and TRBJ2-2, the complete variable domain is DAGVTQSPTHLIKTRGQQVTLRCSPKSGHDTVSWYQQALGQGPQFIFQYYEEEERQRGNFPDRFSGHQFPNYSSELNVNALLLGDSALYLCASSFGQGLGELFFGEGSRLTVL.

This chain joins TRBV29-1 and TRBJ2-7; possible D gene TRBD1, 5 bases. Germline V gene data show CDR1 as SQVTM and CDR2 as ANQGSEA. The CDR3 loop spans 13 amino acids. Trimming took 6 bases from V and 4 from J, leaving 16 bases between them. CDR3 nucleotides: TGCAGCGTCGCCAAACTCGACAGTTACGAGCAGTACTTC. This sequence encodes CSVAKLDSYEQYF.

The gene calls are TRBV29-1 and TRBJ2-4, with TRBD2 identical over 7 bases. With 6 bases clipped from V and 0 bases from J, the junction kept 5 bases outside the gene matches. CDR3 length equals 14 residues. The germline V gene encodes CDR1 SQVTM and CDR2 ANQGSEA. CDR3 nucleotide sequence: TGCAGCGTCTGGGGGGGAATAGCCAAAAACATTCAGTACTTC. Its protein is CSVWGGIAKNIQYF.

In this sample, this clone turned up a few times. The chain recombines TRBV30 with TRBJ1-2; D ambiguous. V lost 0 bases and J lost 0, with 11 bases in between. The CDR3 has 15 amino acids. Germline V gives CDR1 GTSNPN, CDR2 SVGIG (reference sequence). CDR3 region: CAWSVPQVSNYGYTF. For the CDR3, the DNA is TGTGCCTGGAGTGTACCTCAGGTCTCTAACTATGGCTACACCTTC.

The chain couples TRBV6-6 to TRBJ1-1, with no clear D. CDR1 and CDR2 from the germline V gene are MNHNY and SVGAGI (reference sequence). This CDR3 spans 11 amino acids. V was pared by 3 bases and J by 5 bases, with 4 bases between. CDR3 residues: CASSYSTEAFF. In DNA, the CDR3 is TGTGCCAGCAGTTATTCTACTGAAGCTTTCTTT.

As DNA, the CDR3 is TGTGCCAGCAGGGGCGACAGGGGGCAAGATGAGCAGTTCTTC. Amino acids: CASRGDRGQDEQFF. The chain recombines TRBV2 with TRBJ2-1; 10 bases match TRBD1. Losses at the gene ends were 6 bases for V and 8 bases for J; bases not matched to a gene: 7. This CDR3 has 14 residues. CDR1 and CDR2 from the germline V gene are SNHLY and FYNNEI.